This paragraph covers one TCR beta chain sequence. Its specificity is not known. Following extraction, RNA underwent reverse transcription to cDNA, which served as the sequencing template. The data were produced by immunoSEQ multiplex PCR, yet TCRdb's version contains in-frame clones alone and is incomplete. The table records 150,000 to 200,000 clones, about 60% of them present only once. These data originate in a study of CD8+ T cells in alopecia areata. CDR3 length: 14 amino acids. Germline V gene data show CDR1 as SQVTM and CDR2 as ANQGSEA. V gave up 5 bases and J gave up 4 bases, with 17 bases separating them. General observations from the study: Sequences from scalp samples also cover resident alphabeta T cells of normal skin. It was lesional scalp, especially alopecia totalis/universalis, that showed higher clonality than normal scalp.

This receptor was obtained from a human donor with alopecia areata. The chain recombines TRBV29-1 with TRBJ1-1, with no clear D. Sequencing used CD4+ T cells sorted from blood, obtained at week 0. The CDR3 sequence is CSVQLIKSSTEAFF. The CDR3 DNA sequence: TGCAGCGTTCAATTGATAAAAAGTAGCACTGAAGCTTTCTTT.